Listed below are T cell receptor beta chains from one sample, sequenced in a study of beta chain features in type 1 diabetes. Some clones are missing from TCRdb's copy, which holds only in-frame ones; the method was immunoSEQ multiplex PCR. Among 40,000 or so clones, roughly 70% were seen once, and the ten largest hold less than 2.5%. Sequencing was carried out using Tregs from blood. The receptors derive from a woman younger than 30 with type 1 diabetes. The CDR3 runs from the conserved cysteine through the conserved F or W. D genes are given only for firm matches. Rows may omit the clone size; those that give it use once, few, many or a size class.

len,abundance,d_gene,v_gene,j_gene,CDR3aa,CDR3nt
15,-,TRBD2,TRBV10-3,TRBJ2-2,CAIRATSGAYRELFF,TGTGCCATCAGAGCTACTAGCGGGGCCTACCGGGAGCTGTTTTTT
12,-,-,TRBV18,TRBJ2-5,CASSPPGETQYF,TGTGCCAGCTCACCTCCGGGAGAGACCCAGTACTTC
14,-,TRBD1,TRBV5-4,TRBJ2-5,CASSQTGFVETQYF,TGTGCCAGCAGCCAGACAGGGTTCGTAGAGACCCAGTACTTC
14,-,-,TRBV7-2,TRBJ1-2,CASSLAQGFSGYTF,TGTGCCAGCAGCTTGGCACAGGGTTTTAGTGGCTACACCTTC
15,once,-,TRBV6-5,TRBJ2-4,CASSRQQLAKNIQYF,TGTGCCAGCAGCCGCCAACAGCTAGCCAAAAACATTCAGTACTTC
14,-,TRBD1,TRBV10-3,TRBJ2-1,CAIGERDRNNEQFF,TGTGCCATCGGCGAACGGGACAGGAACAATGAGCAGTTCTTC
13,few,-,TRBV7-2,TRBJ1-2,CASSLDRDYGYTF,TGTGCCAGCAGCTTAGACAGGGACTATGGCTACACCTTC
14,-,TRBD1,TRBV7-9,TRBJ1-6,CASSLTGKDSPLHF,TGTGCCAGCAGCTTGACAGGGAAGGATTCACCCCTCCACTTT
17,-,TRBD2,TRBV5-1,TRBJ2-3,CASSYQMSGGATDTQYF,TGCGCCAGCAGCTACCAGATGAGCGGGGGGGCCACAGATACGCAGTATTTT
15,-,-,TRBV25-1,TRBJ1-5,CASSESQVSNQPQHF,TGTGCCAGCAGTGAATCCCAGGTTAGCAATCAGCCCCAGCATTTT
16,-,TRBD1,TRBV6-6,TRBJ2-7,CASSYYPGQGAYEQYF,TGTGCCAGCAGTTACTACCCGGGACAGGGTGCCTACGAGCAGTACTTC
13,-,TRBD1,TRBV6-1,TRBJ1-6,CASRMTGDSPLHF,TGTGCCAGCAGAATGACAGGGGACTCACCCCTCCACTTT
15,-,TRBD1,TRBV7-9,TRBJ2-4,CASSPRQGVKNIQYF,TGTGCCAGCAGCCCAAGACAGGGCGTCAAAAACATTCAGTACTTC
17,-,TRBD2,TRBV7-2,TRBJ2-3,CASSLPGTSGSLDTQYF,TGTGCCAGCAGCTTACCTGGGACTAGCGGGAGCCTCGATACGCAGTATTTT
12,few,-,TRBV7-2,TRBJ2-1,CASSPTKNEQFF,TGTGCCAGCAGCCCTACTAAGAATGAGCAGTTCTTC
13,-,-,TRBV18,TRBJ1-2,CASSRSEDYGYTF,TGTGCCAGCTCTAGGAGCGAGGACTATGGCTACACCTTC
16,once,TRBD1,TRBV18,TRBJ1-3,CASSSQGGRSGNTIYF,TGTGCCAGCTCATCCCAAGGGGGCCGCTCTGGAAACACCATATATTTT
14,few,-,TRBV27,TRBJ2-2,CASSVGAGTGELFF,TGTGCCAGCAGTGTAGGGGCGGGAACCGGGGAGCTGTTTTTT
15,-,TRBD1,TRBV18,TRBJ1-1,CASSQGQGMNTEAFF,TGTGCCAGCTCACAAGGACAGGGTATGAACACTGAAGCTTTCTTT
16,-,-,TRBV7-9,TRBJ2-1,CASSLVAGLLVREQFF,TGTGCCAGCAGCTTAGTTGCGGGGTTGTTGGTTCGTGAGCAGTTCTTC
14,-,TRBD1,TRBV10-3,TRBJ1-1,CAIRWGQGNTEAFF,TGTGCCATCAGATGGGGACAGGGGAACACTGAAGCTTTCTTT
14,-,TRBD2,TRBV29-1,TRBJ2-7,CSTTGTSGPYEQYF,TGCAGCACAACCGGGACTAGCGGACCCTACGAGCAGTACTTC
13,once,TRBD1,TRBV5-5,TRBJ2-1,CASSFNRGNEQFF,TGTGCCAGCAGCTTCAACAGGGGAAATGAGCAGTTCTTC
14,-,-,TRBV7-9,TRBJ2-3,CASSLLAGWDTQYF,TGTGCCAGCAGCTTGCTTGCAGGGTGGGATACGCAGTATTTT
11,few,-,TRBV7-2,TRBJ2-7,CASSHRYEQYF,TGTGCCAGCAGCCACCGGTACGAGCAGTACTTC
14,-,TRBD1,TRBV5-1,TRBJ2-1,CASSPQGVYNEQFF,TGCGCCAGCAGCCCTCAGGGGGTTTACAATGAGCAGTTCTTC
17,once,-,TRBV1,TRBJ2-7,CTSSLGTSGRFSHEQYF,TGCACCAGCAGCCTCGGGACTAGCGGGAGATTTTCCCACGAGCAGTACTTC
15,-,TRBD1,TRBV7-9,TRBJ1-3,CASSVYRDRLNTIYF,TGTGCCAGCAGCGTCTACCGGGACAGATTGAACACCATATATTTT
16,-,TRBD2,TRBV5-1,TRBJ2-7,CASSLGALAGVNEQYF,TGCGCCAGCAGCTTGGGGGCCTTAGCGGGAGTCAACGAGCAGTACTTC
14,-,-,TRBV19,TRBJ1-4,CASRRPGSNEKLFF,TGTGCCAGTAGGAGACCCGGGTCTAATGAAAAACTGTTTTTT
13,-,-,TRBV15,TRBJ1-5,CATSREAGQPQHF,TGTGCCACCAGCAGAGAGGCGGGCCAGCCCCAGCATTTT
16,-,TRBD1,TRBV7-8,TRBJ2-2,CASSSRTGANTGELFF,TGTGCCAGCAGCTCGCGGACAGGGGCGAACACCGGGGAGCTGTTTTTT
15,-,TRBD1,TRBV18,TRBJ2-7,CASSPRTGGTGEQYF,TGTGCCAGCTCACCAAGGACAGGGGGAACAGGCGAGCAGTACTTC
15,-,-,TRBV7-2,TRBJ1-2,CASSLSRQRAYGYTF,TGTGCCAGCAGCTTATCGAGGCAGCGGGCCTATGGCTACACCTTC
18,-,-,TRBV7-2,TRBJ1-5,CASSQKAYRVDSNQPQHF,TGTGCCAGCAGCCAAAAAGCCTACAGGGTCGATAGCAATCAGCCCCAGCATTTT
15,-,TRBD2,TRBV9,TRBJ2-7,CASSVVASGAYEQYF,TGTGCCAGCAGCGTAGTTGCTAGCGGGGCCTACGAGCAGTACTTC
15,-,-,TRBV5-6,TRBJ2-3,CASSLTRDSTDTQYF,TGTGCCAGCAGCTTGACTCGGGATAGCACAGATACGCAGTATTTT
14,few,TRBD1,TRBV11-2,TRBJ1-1,CASSPIQGIKRAFF,TGTGCCAGCAGCCCTATACAGGGGATCAAAAGAGCTTTCTTT
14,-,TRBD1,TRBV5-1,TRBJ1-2,CASSLAGDRVGYTF,TGCGCCAGCAGCTTGGCCGGGGACAGGGTTGGCTACACCTTC
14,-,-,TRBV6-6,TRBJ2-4,CASSYGGSGNIQYF,TGTGCCAGCAGTTACGGGGGGAGTGGAAACATTCAGTACTTC
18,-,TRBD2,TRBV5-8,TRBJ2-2,CASSLFPLAGGNTGELFF,TGTGCCAGCAGCTTGTTCCCTCTAGCGGGAGGTAACACCGGGGAGCTGTTTTTT
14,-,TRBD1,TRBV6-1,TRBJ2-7,CASSDRGAYYEQYF,TGTGCCAGTTCAGACAGGGGGGCCTACTACGAGCAGTACTTC
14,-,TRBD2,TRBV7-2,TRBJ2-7,CASSSSGLAYEQYF,TGTGCCAGCAGCTCATCAGGACTAGCCTACGAGCAGTACTTC
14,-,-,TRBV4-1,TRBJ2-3,CASSSQRTTDTQYF,TGCGCCAGCAGCAGCCAGCGGACCACAGATACGCAGTATTTT
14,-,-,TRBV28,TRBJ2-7,CASTSRRRWYEQYF,TGTGCCAGCACAAGTCGAAGGAGATGGTACGAGCAGTACTTC
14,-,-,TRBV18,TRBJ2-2,CASSLSGATGELFF,TGTGCCAGCTCACTATCAGGGGCCACCGGGGAGCTGTTTTTT
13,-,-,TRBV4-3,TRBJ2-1,CASSSIGSNEQFF,TGCGCCAGCAGCTCAATCGGTAGTAATGAGCAGTTCTTC
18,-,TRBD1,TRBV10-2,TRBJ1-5,CASRARTGGEHSNQPQHF,TGCGCCAGCAGAGCACGGACAGGGGGAGAACATAGCAATCAGCCCCAGCATTTT
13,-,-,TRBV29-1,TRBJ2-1,CSGRGHPLLEQFF,TGCAGCGGGAGAGGGCACCCATTACTCGAGCAGTTCTTC
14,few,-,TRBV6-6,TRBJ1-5,CASSPRQSNQPQHF,TGTGCCAGCAGTCCTCGACAGAGCAATCAGCCCCAGCATTTT
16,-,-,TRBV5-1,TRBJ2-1,CASSLERRASYNEQFF,TGCGCCAGCAGCTTGGAAAGGCGGGCCTCCTACAATGAGCAGTTCTTC